These T cell receptor beta chains were read from a single sample in a study of T cell changes during pregnancy in multiple sclerosis. Profiling relied on immunoSEQ multiplex PCR, and the TCRdb table lists in-frame clones only, not all of them. The sample includes 25,000 to 35,000 clones, about 85% of them seen just once. Sequencing used CD8+ T cells from peripheral blood mononuclear cells, obtained after pregnancy. These receptors originate from a female donor with multiple sclerosis, enrolled in a pregnancy study. CDR3s include the opening cysteine and the closing phenylalanine or tryptophan. The order of the fields is J gene, clone size, V gene, D gene, CDR3 DNA, CDR3 protein. D genes are given only for firm matches. For some rows the clone size is stated as once, few or many, or as a class when expanded; others skip it.

>TRBJ1-6|NA|TRBV4-1|NA
TGCGCCAGCAGCCAAGAACCAGGGACACCCCATAGGTCACCCCTCCACTTT
CASSQEPGTPHRSPLHF
>TRBJ2-1|NA|TRBV25-1|TRBD1
TGTGCCAGCAGTGAACCCAGGACAGGGGGCCGAAAGCAGTTCTTC
CASSEPRTGGRKQFF
>TRBJ2-7|NA|TRBV30|TRBD2
TGTGCCACAAGACTAGCGGGGGGAACCTACGAGCAGTACTTC
CATRLAGGTYEQYF
>TRBJ1-1|NA|TRBV6-1|NA
TGTGCCAGCAGTGAACACAGGGCCGGCGAAGCTTTCTTT
CASSEHRAGEAFF
>TRBJ1-1|NA|TRBV6-5|NA
TGTGCCAGCAGTTACTCGAGGCAGTTAATGAACACTGAAGCTTTCTTT
CASSYSRQLMNTEAFF
>TRBJ1-1|NA|TRBV4-3|NA
TGCGCCAGCAGCCAAGTAGAGGGGGACACTGAAGCTTTCTTT
CASSQVEGDTEAFF
>TRBJ1-5|NA|TRBV5-6|NA
TGTGCCAGCAGCTGGGGACTGGGGCAGCCCCAGCATTTT
CASSWGLGQPQHF
>TRBJ2-1|medium-sized|TRBV6-1|TRBD1
TGTGCCAGCAGTTTAGGGGGCAGGAGTTACAATGAGCAGTTCTTC
CASSLGGRSYNEQFF
>TRBJ2-1|NA|TRBV6-4|TRBD1
TGTGCCAGCAGTGTCGGGACAGGGGCTGGCAATGAGCAGTTCTTC
CASSVGTGAGNEQFF
>TRBJ2-7|once|TRBV7-9|TRBD1
TGTGCCAGCAGCTCCCGGGACAGAGACGAGCAGTACTTC
CASSSRDRDEQYF
>TRBJ2-2|NA|TRBV6-4|TRBD2
TGTGCCAGCAGCCAACTAGCGGGGTACACCGGGGAGCTGTTTTTT
CASSQLAGYTGELFF
>TRBJ1-1|NA|TRBV6-6|NA
TGTGCCAGCGGGGGGACTGCGCCTGAAGCTTTCTTT
CASGGTAPEAFF
>TRBJ2-7|NA|TRBV6-5|NA
TGTGCCAGCAGTTATGGTTGGGAAGGGGCCGAGCAGTACTTC
CASSYGWEGAEQYF
>TRBJ2-7|NA|TRBV28|NA
TGTGCCAGCACCATGGGACTGTCGACCTACGAGCAGTACTTC
CASTMGLSTYEQYF
>TRBJ2-7|NA|TRBV5-1|NA
TGCGCCAGCAGCTTAGAGTGGGGCAGGCCTTACGAGCAGTACTTC
CASSLEWGRPYEQYF
>TRBJ2-1|once|TRBV13|TRBD1
TGTGCCAGCAGCACTCGTCGACAGGGGGCGAGTAATGAGCAGTTCTTC
CASSTRRQGASNEQFF
>TRBJ1-1|few|TRBV30|NA
TGTGCCTGGGACCCAGGGGTAGGAGGCACTGAAGCTTTCTTT
CAWDPGVGGTEAFF
>TRBJ1-5|NA|TRBV30|NA
TGTGCCTGGCGGGGTTTGGGTAGCAATCAGCCCCAGCATTTT
CAWRGLGSNQPQHF
>TRBJ1-2|once|TRBV11-2|TRBD1
TGTGCCAGCAGCACCGGACAGGGTAAGCTATTCGGCTATGGCTACACCTTC
CASSTGQGKLFGYGYTF
>TRBJ2-2|NA|TRBV2|TRBD2
TGTGCCAGCAGTGAAGGTCGGGGGGTCGTCACCGGGGAGCTGTTTTTT
CASSEGRGVVTGELFF
>TRBJ1-6|once|TRBV6-4|TRBD1
TGTGCCAGCAGGGCTACAGGGGAAGGTTCACCCCTCCACTTT
CASRATGEGSPLHF
>TRBJ2-2|NA|TRBV30|TRBD2
TGTGCCTGGAGTTTACCTCAGCGGGAATCCGGGGAGCTGTTTTTT
CAWSLPQRESGELFF
>TRBJ2-3|NA|TRBV6-4|TRBD2
TGTGCCAGCAGTACTAGCGGGGGCAGGGATACGCAGTATTTT
CASSTSGGRDTQYF
>TRBJ1-1|NA|TRBV5-1|TRBD1
TGCGCCAGCAGCTTTGGGACCCGGGACAGCAACACTGAAGCTTTCTTT
CASSFGTRDSNTEAFF
>TRBJ2-2|NA|TRBV11-2|NA
TGTGCCAGCAGCCCACGACCTCGGGGGTGGGACACCGGGGAGCTGTTTTTT
CASSPRPRGWDTGELFF
>TRBJ1-2|NA|TRBV19|NA
TGTGCCAGTCGGTTGAGGGTATATGAGGACTATGGCTACACCTTC
CASRLRVYEDYGYTF
>TRBJ1-2|NA|TRBV9|NA
TGTGCCAGCAGCGACGGGCATCAGGGACTTAACTATGGCTACACCTTC
CASSDGHQGLNYGYTF
>TRBJ1-1|NA|TRBV29-1|NA
TGCAGCGTTGAACGGGGGGTGGTTCCTGAAGCTTTCTTT
CSVERGVVPEAFF
>TRBJ2-3|NA|TRBV28|TRBD2
TGTGCCAGCAGTTTTCGGACTAGCTCTTTTTTGGCTACGCAGTATTTT
CASSFRTSSFLATQYF
>TRBJ1-2|NA|TRBV7-9|NA
TGTGCCAGCAGCCCCCGCGGGGGGCGCGGGGGCTACACCTTC
CASSPRGGRGGYTF
>TRBJ2-3|once|TRBV6-1|NA
TGTGCCAGCCAGGGGAATGACGTTACAGATACGCAGTATTTT
CASQGNDVTDTQYF
>TRBJ2-5|NA|TRBV11-2|NA
TGTGCCAGCAGCAGCGGATTTCAGCAGTACTTC
CASSSGFQQYF
>TRBJ1-2|NA|TRBV4-1|TRBD1
TGCGCCAGCAGCCAAGACTCTGACAGGGGGATTTGGAGGCTCTATGGCTACACCTTC
CASSQDSDRGIWRLYGYTF
>TRBJ2-1|NA|TRBV10-2|TRBD1
TGCGCCAGCAGTAAACAGGGGCCCGAGCAGTTCTTC
CASSKQGPEQFF
>TRBJ2-7|NA|TRBV7-9|NA
TGTGCCAGCATAGGCAGGTTCTCCTACGAGCAGTACTTC
CASIGRFSYEQYF
>TRBJ2-3|NA|TRBV6-1|TRBD2
TGTGCCAGCAGTGAACTAGCGGGGGCGACAGATACGCAGTATTTT
CASSELAGATDTQYF
>TRBJ1-1|NA|TRBV9|NA
TGTGCCAGCAGCGTAGTGGGGGCCGACACTGAAGCTTTCTTT
CASSVVGADTEAFF
>TRBJ1-1|NA|TRBV27|TRBD1
TGTGCCAGCAGTTGGAACAGGGGATTCACTGAAGCTTTCTTT
CASSWNRGFTEAFF
>TRBJ2-1|NA|TRBV2|NA
TGTGCCAGCAGCGCGACCTACAATGAGCAGTTCTTC
CASSATYNEQFF
>TRBJ1-1|few|TRBV7-9|TRBD1
TGTGCCAGCAGCCCACAGGGGTTTATGAACACTGAAGCTTTCTTT
CASSPQGFMNTEAFF
>TRBJ1-2|NA|TRBV7-2|NA
TGTGCCAGCAGACAAACCGGACAGCCCACTTTGCTCTACTATGGCTACACCTTC
CASRQTGQPTLLYYGYTF
>TRBJ2-3|few|TRBV21-1|NA
TGTGCCAGCAGCAACGGGGGATCAGATACGCAGTATTTT
CASSNGGSDTQYF
>TRBJ2-1|NA|TRBV4-3|TRBD2
TGCGCCAGCAGCCAAGCGGGGGGGCCGAGGGATGAGCAGTTCTTC
CASSQAGGPRDEQFF
>TRBJ1-5|NA|TRBV18|NA
TGTGCCAGCTCACCCAACCTCGAGGGAGGATGGGCTCAGCCCCAGCATTTT
CASSPNLEGGWAQPQHF
>TRBJ2-2|NA|TRBV4-1|NA
TGCGCCAGCAGCCAGGCAGTCTCCACCGGGGAGCTGTTTTTT
CASSQAVSTGELFF
>TRBJ1-1|NA|TRBV7-9|NA
TGTGCCAGCAGCTTATCTCAGGGGCCCAACACTGAAGCTTTCTTT
CASSLSQGPNTEAFF
>TRBJ1-4|NA|TRBV9|NA
TGTGCCAGCAGCCATCGGGCGGGAATCGCAACTAATGAAAAACTGTTTTTT
CASSHRAGIATNEKLFF
>TRBJ2-7|NA|TRBV2|NA
TGTGCCAGCAGCGCCATCTCCTACGAGCAGTACTTC
CASSAISYEQYF
>TRBJ2-7|NA|TRBV18|NA
TGTGCCAGCCCTCCACAGCCCTACGAGCAGTACTTC
CASPPQPYEQYF
>TRBJ2-1|NA|TRBV2|TRBD2
TGTGCCAGCAGTGCGGTGACTAGCGGGGGGGCCCTGTTTGAGCAGTTCTTC
CASSAVTSGGALFEQFF
>TRBJ2-3|NA|TRBV6-5|NA
TGTGCCAGCAGTTACGGTGTCGGGACAGATACGCAGTATTTT
CASSYGVGTDTQYF
>TRBJ1-2|NA|TRBV7-2|TRBD1
TGTGCCAGCAGCTTAGGACAGGGAGGAGTCAGGGACTACACCTTC
CASSLGQGGVRDYTF
>TRBJ2-5|NA|TRBV5-1|TRBD1
TGCGCCAGCAGCTTCACAGGGGTGACAGAGACCCAGTACTTC
CASSFTGVTETQYF
>TRBJ1-2|NA|TRBV7-3|NA
TGTGCCAGCAGCTCGCGGGACCTTTATGGCTACACCTTC
CASSSRDLYGYTF
>TRBJ2-1|NA|TRBV11-2|NA
TGTGCCAGCAGCCCCCTCCCAGTCGCGGTTAGCCCCTACAATGAGCAGTTCTTC
CASSPLPVAVSPYNEQFF
>TRBJ1-4|NA|TRBV11-2|NA
TGTGCCAGCAGCTTTAGCGGCGGGTTTAATGAAAAACTGTTTTTT
CASSFSGGFNEKLFF
>TRBJ2-7|NA|TRBV7-9|NA
TGTGCCAGCAGCAGGACAGCCTCCTACGAGCAGTACTTC
CASSRTASYEQYF
>TRBJ2-3|once|TRBV27|NA
TGTGCCAGCAGCAGGGTTGAAACAGATACGCAGTATTTT
CASSRVETDTQYF
>TRBJ2-5|NA|TRBV19|TRBD1
TGTGCCAGTAGAAAGGACAGGGCATCTAAGACCCAGTACTTC
CASRKDRASKTQYF
>TRBJ1-1|NA|TRBV27|TRBD1
TGTGCCAGCAGTTTTATCGACAGGGGGGGCACTGAAGCTTTCTTT
CASSFIDRGGTEAFF